Presented here are 15 T cell receptor beta chains from one specimen sequenced in a study of STAT5B mutations in CD4+ large granular lymphocyte leukemia. The repertoire was sequenced with immunoSEQ multiplex PCR; TCRdb's copy has only in-frame clones and lacks some. Among fewer than 35,000 clones, 70% to 75% were seen once, and the ten largest hold approximately 3.3%. The sequenced sample was CD4+ T cells from blood buffy coats. Receptors originate from a human donor in good health.

The chain is built from TRBV19 and TRBJ2-7; TRBD2 matches at 13 bases. CDR3 length: 16 residues. Per germline, CDR1 LNHDA and CDR2 SQIVND (reference sequence). V lost 3 bases and J lost 4; bases outside the gene matches: 6. The CDR3 DNA reads as TGTGCCAGTAGTATCGGAGGACTAGCGGGAGTATACGAGCAGTACTTC. Translating gives CASSIGGLAGVYEQYF.

About this clone itself: At one of its ends the junction is not consistent with the germline gene, which may arise from a read error. CDR3 region: CASSRGTGGRETQYF. As DNA, the CDR3 is TGTGCTAGCAGCCGGGGGACAGGGGGCAGGGAGACCCAGTACTTC. The chain recombines TRBV7-7 with TRBJ2-5; 12 bases match TRBD1. The CDR3 extends over 15 amino acids. Germline CDR1 SSHAT, CDR2 FNYEAQ (reference sequence).

This rearrangement joins TRBV4-3 to TRBJ2-7; TRBD2 agrees at 14 bases. In germline, CDR1 is LGHNA, CDR2 YSLEER. After removal of 2 bases from V and 6 bases from J, the junction contained 3 bases not matched to a gene. This CDR3 has 15 amino acids. The CDR3 sequence: CASSQRLAGGPEQYF. The CDR3 DNA sequence: TGCGCCAGCAGCCAAAGACTAGCGGGAGGGCCCGAGCAGTACTTC.

The genes are TRBV19 and TRBJ1-4, with 8 positions matching TRBD1. This CDR3 has 13 amino acids. CDR1 and CDR2 from the germline V gene are LNHDA and SQIVND (reference sequence). V trimming: 4 bases; J trimming: 6 bases; junction bases outside the gene matches: 1. CDR3 sequence (DNA): TGTGCCAGTAGTAGGACAGGGTATGAAAAACTGTTTTTT. This encodes CASSRTGYEKLFF. Full variable domain (rest looked up from reference TRBV19 and TRBJ1-4): DGGITQSPKYLFRKEGQNVTLSCEQNLNHDAMYWYRQDPGQGLRLIYYSQIVNDFQKGDIAEGYSVSREKKESFPLTVTSAQKNPTAFYLCASSRTGYEKLFFGSGTQLSVL.

J is TRBJ2-1 and V is TRBV6-5; 9 bases map to TRBD1. This CDR3 comprises 15 residues. V dropped 1 base and J dropped 3; count of bases not matched to a gene: 1. In germline, CDR1 is MNHEY, CDR2 SVGAGI. The CDR3 spells CASSYLGQGYNEQFF. CDR3 DNA: TGTGCCAGCAGTTACTTGGGACAGGGCTACAATGAGCAGTTCTTC.

The chain joins TRBV7-9 to TRBJ2-3, with 12 positions matching TRBD2. CDR1 is SEHNR, CDR2 FQNEAQ, per germline (reference sequence). The V gene end was trimmed by 1 base and the J gene end by 1 base; junction bases not matched to a gene: 6. The CDR3 extends over 18 amino acids. The CDR3 sequence is CASSLGTSGRYGTDTQYF. The CDR3 bases are TGTGCCAGCAGCTTAGGCACTAGCGGGAGGTATGGCACAGATACGCAGTATTTT.

The CDR3 DNA reads as TGTGCCAGCTCAAACAGAGGGGCTGACTCTGGAAACACCATATATTTT. This translates into CASSNRGADSGNTIYF. The chain joins TRBV18 to TRBJ1-3; weak D call: TRBD1 (5 bases). The CDR3 has 16 residues. Germline V gives CDR1 KGHSH, CDR2 LQKENI. V shed 5 bases and J shed 0 bases, with 14 bases lying between them.

CDR3 protein: CASSRRGSGNTIYF. In DNA, the CDR3 is TGTGCCAGCAGCCGGAGGGGTTCTGGAAACACCATATATTTT. The chain uses TRBV11-2 and TRBJ1-3; possible D gene TRBD1, 5 bases. Germline loops: CDR1 SGHAT, CDR2 FQNNGV. The ends were cut back, 5 bases at V and 1 base at J, with 9 bases in the middle. The CDR3 has 14 residues.

This chain uses TRBV19 with TRBJ1-5; D gene ambiguous. V was cut by 7 bases and J by 11 bases, with 21 bases left in between. CDR1 is LNHDA and CDR2 is SQIVND in the germline V gene (reference sequence). The CDR3 is made up of 14 amino acids. The CDR3 sequence is CASKQTHETFSQHF. The CDR3 region has the DNA TGTGCCAGTAAACAGACCCACGAGACGTTCTCCCAGCATTTT.

This chain connects TRBV4-1 to TRBJ1-4, with D tentatively TRBD1 (5 bases). V lost 0 bases and J lost 8, with 16 bases in between. Germline V CDR1 and CDR2: MGHRA, YSYEKL. The CDR3 is made up of 16 amino acids. CDR3 DNA: TGCGCCAGCAGCCAAGATTACCGACAGTCTGGAGAAAAACTGTTTTTT. Its protein is CASSQDYRQSGEKLFF.

V usage is TRBV7-2 and J usage is TRBJ2-1, with 13 bases that match TRBD2. Germline V gene sequence: CDR1 SGHTA, CDR2 FQGNSA. The CDR3 has 17 amino acids. With V trimmed by 2 bases and J by 9 bases, 10 bases remained unmatched. CDR3 nucleotide sequence: TGTGCCAGCAGCTTACTGACCGGGACTAGCGGGAATGGTGAGCAGTTCTTC. It codes for CASSLLTGTSGNGEQFF.

The CDR3 DNA sequence: TGTGCCAGCAGCTTAAAGGCGAACACCGGGGAGCTGTTTTTT. As protein: CASSLKANTGELFF. The V gene is TRBV7-9, the J gene TRBJ2-2; D gene unclear. The CDR3 has 14 residues. Trimming pared 2 bases from V and 0 bases from J, leaving 4 bases between. Germline loops: CDR1 SEHNR, CDR2 FQNEAQ (reference sequence). The complete variable domain, with remaining parts taken from reference TRBV7-9 and TRBJ2-2, reads DTGVSQNPRHKITKRGQNVTFRCDPISEHNRLYWYRQTLGQGPEFLTYFQNEAQLEKSRLLSDRFSAERPKGSFSTLEIQRTEQGDSAMYLCASSLKANTGELFFGEGSRLTVL.

The chain uses TRBV4-3 and TRBJ1-1; maybe TRBD1 (6 bases). CDR1 is LGHNA and CDR2 is YSLEER in the germline V gene. The V and J ends lost 4 bases and 10 bases respectively, with 16 bases between them. This CDR3 contains 13 residues. The DNA for the CDR3 is TGCGCCAGCAGCCTCAGTGAACAGGGACGAGCTTTCTTT. This codes for CASSLSEQGRAFF.

The rearrangement links TRBV27 to TRBJ2-5; 8 positions match TRBD1. The V gene end was trimmed by 7 bases and the J gene end by 5 bases; junction bases not matched to a gene: 18. From germline, CDR1 is MNHEY and CDR2 SMNVEV (reference sequence). The CDR3 sequence is 17 residues long. The CDR3, as DNA: TGTGCCAGCAAGGAGCCCCCCCGGACAGGGCCCACGGAGACCCAGTACTTC. It yields the protein CASKEPPRTGPTETQYF.

The V call is TRBV27, the J call TRBJ2-7; TRBD2 might be the D (6 bases). The CDR3 totals 16 residues. V lost 3 bases and J lost 3, with 18 bases in between. Germline-derived CDR1 and CDR2 are MNHEY and SMNVEV (reference sequence). The CDR3 protein is CASSFVIAGNFYEQYF. The CDR3 nucleotides read TGTGCCAGCAGTTTCGTTATCGCGGGAAACTTCTACGAGCAGTACTTC.